The source of this T cell receptor (beta chain) is a study of T-cell reconstitution after alpha-beta-depleted transplantation in children. Overall study findings and caveats: Surviving recipient T cells and thymic progenitors underlay high day-60 TCRbeta diversity in some patients.

Unique molecular identifiers were incorporated into the prepared TCRbeta library. One entry per CDR3 protein, called by TCRdb with MiXCR from the PCR reads. The sample contains around 440,000 distinct CDR3 sequences, about 11% of which appear only once. Trimming shortened V by 0 bases and J by 3 bases, and 9 bases separated the two germline ends. The CDR3 spans 14 residues. This clonotype was observed a few times. What it recognizes is unknown. This chain connects TRBV12-3 or TRBV12-4 to TRBJ2-7, with D hard to call. The sample in question was PBMCs, obtained before TCRalphabeta/CD19-depleted stem cell transplant. The origin of this receptor is a child between 2 and 9 years old with inherited bone marrow failure, due to receive a stem cell transplant. The CDR3 loop is CASSLADSHYEQYF. The CDR3 DNA reads as TGTGCCAGCAGTTTAGCAGATAGCCACTACGAGCAGTACTTC.